A single sample is the source of the 9 T cell receptor beta chains below, sequenced in a study of T cell clusters in autoimmune cytopenias. Approximately 36,000 genome equivalents of blood DNA were amplified for TRB. Multiplex touch-down PCR amplified TRB using TRB-A and TRB-B pools in one tube. Using the multiplex PCR reads, TCRdb records one entry per CDR3 protein without DNA. The sample totals about 6,800 distinct CDR3 sequences. Sequencing input: peripheral blood. Source of these receptors: a human donor with an autoimmune cytopenia or autoimmune hepatitis (not recorded which).

This clonotype ranks as medium-sized in terms of frequency. The genes are TRBV24-1 and TRBJ2-1. Germline V gives CDR1 KGHDR, CDR2 SFDVKD. The CDR3 has 13 amino acids. CDR3 in amino acids: CATSDLEEDEQFF.

By frequency, this clonotype registers medium-sized. V usage is TRBV6-5 and J usage is TRBJ2-3; TCRdb calls TRBD1, which cannot be checked without DNA. Per germline, CDR1 MNHEY and CDR2 SVGAGI. The CDR3 is made up of 12 amino acids. Here the CDR3 reads CASSQGMETQYF.

The chain couples TRBV30 to TRBJ2-7; absent DNA, TCRdb's TRBD1 call cannot be checked. The CDR3 extends over 14 amino acids. Germline V gene data show CDR1 as GTSNPN and CDR2 as SVGIG (reference sequence). CDR3 protein: CAWSVQGAFSEQYF.

The chain employs TRBV6-5 and TRBJ1-1; without DNA, the TCRdb call of TRBD1 cannot be checked. In germline, CDR1 is MNHEY, CDR2 SVGAGI. The CDR3 has 14 amino acids. CDR3 region: CASSARVGNTEAFF.

The V and J genes are TRBV5-4 and TRBJ2-7. Germline V CDR1 and CDR2: SGHNT, YYREEE (reference sequence). CDR3 length: 13 amino acids. CDR3 in amino acids: CASSLLAATEQYF.

Frequency places this clonotype as medium-sized. The rearrangement links TRBV5-5 to TRBJ2-3; TCRdb indicates TRBD1, and absent DNA this call remains unverified. Germline assignment: CDR1 SGHKS and CDR2 YYEKEE (reference sequence). This CDR3 has 14 residues. CDR3 sequence: CASSLEGGTDTQYF.

The chain recombines TRBV6-5 with TRBJ1-5. The CDR3 runs 15 residues. Germline V gene sequence: CDR1 MNHEY, CDR2 SVGAGI. The CDR3 spells CASSYNGGLGEPQHF.

The J gene is TRBJ2-1, the V gene TRBV5-1. This CDR3 has 14 residues. CDR1 SGHRS and CDR2 YFSETQ come from the germline V gene. The CDR3 here is CASSLATDVNEQFF.

V is TRBV19 and J is TRBJ1-6; there is no DNA to check the TCRdb D call of TRBD1. Germline CDR1 and CDR2: LNHDA and SQIVND (reference sequence). CDR3 length equals 13 residues. CDR3 in amino acids: CASSGTGWSPLHF.